This TCR beta chain was profiled in a study of cytomegalovirus exposure and HLA in healthy donors (dated by TCRdb to 2015 to 2018). As for the study more broadly: In an earlier analysis of 587 of the donors, approximately 260 Gb of sequence data and 117 million unique TCR beta sequences from about 179 million T cells were reported. About 320 gigabases of sequencing data and approximately 85 million unique TCR sequences were included in an early release covering about 700 HLA-typed donors. Of the 398 genotyped donors, approximately 83% fell in the genetic ancestry cluster associated with self-reported Caucasian donors. The study aimed to test whether cataloging public T cell receptors could reveal signatures of past pathogen exposure. The T cell repertoires of under 700 subjects were profiled by immunosequencing and related to cytomegalovirus serostatus. In addition to the first cohort of 666 subjects, a separate validation cohort of 100 to 150 different subjects was used. The study combined high-throughput TCR immunosequencing, statistical association of individual TCRs with disease status, and machine learning to predict cytomegalovirus infection status. A later analysis re-examined previously published TCR beta repertoires from more than 650 donors and added high-resolution HLA genotyping to investigate patterns of TCR occurrence. Rather than drawing on any new phenotypic data, the later analysis identified candidate immune exposures from TCR beta sequences and the way those sequences occurred across donors. An earlier analysis of roughly 600 of the donors used high-throughput TCR beta sequencing to judge whether each TCR beta V gene segment behaved as functional or pseudogenic. Donor age, sex, ethnicity and CMV serostatus were compiled together with the repertoire data. Genome-wide SNP genotypes for about 65% of the 666 donors were used in a later genetic analysis, which treated that subset as a discovery cohort. Every repertoire in the discovery cohort had been generated on one and the same sequencing platform. Class I and class II HLA loci were covered by the typing at four-digit resolution. Typing coverage varied by locus: about 620-630 donors for A, B, C, DRB1 and DQB1; some 520 for DQA1; over 600 for DPA1; 450 to 480 for DPB1. A handful of DR-DQ haplotypes were handled as single units for association and clustering because linkage in the cohort was strong. On average, around 240,000 unique TCR beta nucleotide sequences were sequenced per donor among 300 to 500 genotyped donors of the cohort, with around 19% of those sequences being non-productive. What the authors observed across the whole study: In a later genetic analysis, a missense DCLRE1C variant was associated with V-gene and J-gene trimming of TCR beta chains, and the association was replicated in an independent cohort. CMV serostatus was the only immune exposure information available for the cohort. According to the authors, the approach could potentially be generalized to other disease states and immunological phenotypes. Cytomegalovirus status was reported to be diagnosed by the classifier with high specificity and sensitivity in both the original and validation cohorts. Because HLA typing was missing for some donors at each locus, association tests included only the typed subset. In vitro tests confirmed that a few of the cytomegalovirus-associated TCR beta chains recognize cytomegalovirus antigens. In a later analysis, the rate of TCR association differed among HLA loci, with DRB1 alleles having the most associated TCRs and HLA-C alleles having the fewest. This cohort had only TCR beta chains sequenced, and the lack of alpha or paired-chain data limited which features could be detected. Because counts were too low, under 20 rarely observed V segments, including chromosome 9 orphons, were left out of the earlier analysis of approximately 500 of the donors. A further reported finding was that TCR beta sequences accurately predicted the HLA-A and HLA-B alleles for most subjects in the first cohort. The sequencing pipeline was judged likely to have produced a cluster of highly shared sequence variants as a technical artifact. An earlier analysis of approximately 540 of the donors showed that most TCR beta V segments appeared in productive rearrangements either about 90% or about 30% of the time, which broadly matched IMGT annotations. Specific HLA alleles were associated with over 15,000 TCR beta sequences at a false discovery rate of 0.05 in a later analysis. Most TCR sequences were observed very rarely across donors, whereas some public TCRs were present in many individuals. The study gave a list of some 150 TCR beta chains associated with cytomegalovirus. Assigning TCR associations to individual alleles was difficult when HLA alleles, especially DR and DQ, strongly co-occurred. In a later analysis, HLA-associated TCR beta chains showed more clonal expansion and lower generation probabilities than non-associated chains that were equally common. In a later analysis, most CMV-associated TCR beta chains were found to appear HLA-restricted, with HLA associations seemingly driven largely by CMV exposure. A later genetic analysis reported fewer N-insertions in productive TCRs among donors in an Asian-associated ancestry cluster than the roughly 670-donor mean. Sequencing depth was assumed to be roughly uniform across donors in the presence/absence analyses, though that assumption may not hold. Linkage disequilibrium might explain the correlated functional status among segregating V segments, but an unknown experimental factor could not be ruled out. A later analysis reported that several top co-occurrence clusters appeared linked to parvovirus B19, influenza, CMV and Epstein-Barr virus.

Receptor libraries were prepared by the immunoSEQ multiplex PCR assay. A mixture of 60 forward primers for TCR Vbeta segments and 13 reverse primers for TCR Jbeta segments was used in the multiplex PCR. The CDR3 region of rearranged TCR beta genes was amplified from genomic DNA with a multiplex PCR assay. The amplified TCR beta libraries were sequenced on the Illumina HiSeq System as 87-base-pair reads. In the source study's methods: In a later analysis, roughly 80 million unique TCR beta chains were counted across the approximately 640 repertoires, and roughly 11 million of these chains were shared by at least two donors. Raw reads were error-corrected and collapsed into unique sequences by a nearest-neighbor algorithm in which closely related sequences were merged to remove PCR and sequencing errors. To assign V, D and J gene segments, CDR3 sequences were aligned to IMGT reference sequences. For a sequence to be retained, at least a six-nucleotide match to both a V gene segment and a J gene segment was required. A rearrangement was called productive if the CDR3 had no stop codons and remained in frame with V and J, and every other rearrangement was called non-productive. CDR3 was defined according to IMGT convention as the region running from the second conserved V-encoded cysteine to the conserved J-encoded phenylalanine. The earlier analysis of more than 450 of the donors excluded sequences that lacked an unambiguous match to a single V gene segment. In an earlier analysis of around 600 of the donors, V segments were called functional above 56.7% productive rearrangements and were called segregating when the between-donor standard deviation exceeded 5%. A statistical classification framework was developed to diagnose cytomegalovirus status using the catalog of TCR beta chain sequences. A later analysis assigned V and J genes by comparing TCR nucleotide sequences with IMGT/GENE-DB human TR gene sequences. A later analysis assigned CDR3 sequences and most-parsimonious VDJ recombination scenarios with the TCRdist pipeline. A later analysis defined each TCR beta chain by its CDR3 amino acid sequence plus V-gene family, and excluded reads lacking a unique V-gene family. As a way to deal with suspected cross-contamination and a sequencing artifact, a later analysis dropped roughly 600 nucleotide sequences that were highly shared and had low generation probability. For each public chain, a later analysis derived a clonal expansion index from normalized ranks of inferred template counts within each repertoire. A later analysis computed generation probabilities with a VDJ recombination model fitted to out-of-frame rearrangements, and checked the results against IGoR. In a later analysis, TCR-TCR, TCR-HLA and TCR-CMV co-occurrence was scored with hypergeometric tests, and a repertoire-size bias correction was applied to TCR pairs. False discovery rates were estimated in a later analysis by permuting HLA or CMV assignments 20 times. In a later analysis, co-occurring TCRs were grouped using DBSCAN, with TCRdist sequence similarity added in when clustering inside HLA-allele-positive subsets. For co-occurrence clustering, repertoires with fewer than 30,000 or more than 120,000 public chains were excluded, along with several repertoires with anomalous nucleotide sharing. TCRdb mirrors the immuneACCESS table, restricted to in-frame sequences. Some clones are absent from its copies; in checked studies, under half trace to an unresolved V gene, and the reason for the others is unknown. The V and J calls and the clone size are those of that table, but D and trimming were determined from the DNA. Recorded for this sample are 99,000 or so clones; 69% of them occurred a single time. Approximately 3% of the sample comes from the top ten.

In total, roughly 670 healthy bone marrow donors made up the cohort. At the time of sampling, every cohort member was nominally healthy, though immune exposures that went unrecorded were likely present. The donor tested CMV seronegative and was one of the 352 seronegative cohort members. Each donor provided a peripheral blood sample, and peripheral blood mononuclear cells were used for TCR beta sequencing. Genomic DNA was extracted from the blood cell samples with the Qiagen DNeasy Blood Extraction Kit. About this clone: Its antigen is still unknown. The input lacks base qualities; no much larger clone sits a single base away.

Material for sequencing was PBMCs. This clonotype was obtained from a man aged 25 to 45 in good health and CMV-seronegative.

Here the CDR3 is given as CASSLFDRHEQYF. The sequenced DNA: TGTGCCAGCAGTTTATTCGACAGACACGAGCAGTACTTC. The rearranged segments are TRBV28 and TRBJ2-7; TRBD1 is possibly the D segment (5 matching bases). The junction shows trimming of 1 base on V and 5 bases on J, plus 9 bases between the germline ends. According to the germline V gene, CDR1 reads MDHEN and CDR2 reads SYDVKM. Including the terminal cysteine and phenylalanine, the CDR3 comprises 13 residues. The only DNA kept is the CDR3, 39 bases in frame from the first base.